The T cell receptor (beta chain) under discussion was sequenced for a study of blood T cell repertoires in COVID-19. Study information: PBMCs, B-cell-depleted T cells, or T cells were the source of the cDNA or gDNA that made up the material.

Authors' processing steps: Nucleated cell number was recorded as an estimate derived from reference gene primer amplification. The method was immunoSEQ multiplex PCR; TCRdb's version includes in-frame clones alone and lacks a portion of them. V, J and clone size are taken as reported in that table, and D and trimming were inferred from the DNA itself. The sample has some 130,000 clones, 81% seen once. Germline V gives CDR1 SGHRS, CDR2 YFSETQ. CDR3 length: 16 residues. V lost 5 bases and J 2 bases, leaving 16 bases between the germline ends. This TCR came from a woman aged 60-75 years with active or convalescent COVID-19. Sequencing input: peripheral blood. The rearrangement links TRBV5-1 to TRBJ2-2, with D maybe TRBD1 (6 bases). As DNA, the CDR3 is TGCGCCAGCAGGGTCCGGGACACCCTAAACACCGGGGAGCTGTTTTTT. Amino acid sequence: CASRVRDTLNTGELFF.